These T cell receptor beta chains were read from a single sample in a study of T-cell memory formation after mild COVID-19. TCRdb recomputed calls from the 5' RACE reads with MiXCR, one row per CDR3 protein. The sample consists of fewer than 550,000 distinct CDR3 sequences, approximately 20% of them appearing once. Sequencing used PBMCs or a T cell subset sorted from them (not recorded which). The receptors were sampled from an adult woman who had mild COVID-19 (a few samples of this study predate the infection). Cell type and time point are not known. Each CDR3 is given with its conserved first and last residue. The D gene is left open where the match is weak. The size field is filled for only some rows; it gives once, few, many or a size class.

few	TRBV12-3/TRBV12-4	TRBJ2-4	-	CASSLDIGRAIQYF	TGTGCCAGCAGTTTAGATATAGGAAGGGCCATTCAGTACTTC
few	TRBV4-3	TRBJ1-1	-	CASSQGYRNMNTEAFF	TGCGCCAGCAGCCAAGGGTACAGGAATATGAACACTGAAGCTTTCTTT
few	TRBV30	TRBJ1-3	TRBD1	CAWSTGQGGNTIYF	TGTGCCTGGAGTACCGGACAGGGCGGAAACACCATATATTTT
few	TRBV3-1	TRBJ1-1	TRBD1	CASSLVRGLRAFF	TGTGCCAGCAGCCTAGTGAGGGGGCTTCGAGCTTTCTTT
-	TRBV7-2	TRBJ2-7	TRBD2	CASSLWREVPYEQYF	TGTGCCAGCAGCTTATGGCGGGAGGTGCCCTACGAGCAGTACTTC
-	TRBV18	TRBJ1-3	TRBD1	CASSPVPGQGSGNTIYF	TGTGCCAGCTCACCCGTCCCGGGACAGGGAAGTGGAAACACCATATATTTT
few	TRBV21-1	TRBJ2-5	-	CASSALAGKETQYF	TGTGCCAGCAGCGCACTAGCGGGGAAAGAGACCCAGTACTTC
-	TRBV20-1	TRBJ1-1	TRBD1	CSASQGVGTEAFF	TGCAGTGCTTCACAGGGGGTGGGCACTGAAGCTTTCTTT
-	TRBV23-1	TRBJ2-1	TRBD2	CASSQSSGLAPYNEQFF	TGCGCCAGCAGTCAATCCTCGGGACTAGCGCCATACAATGAGCAGTTCTTC
-	TRBV11-2	TRBJ1-1	-	CASSLESIGRAEAFF	TGTGCCAGCAGCTTGGAGTCAATTGGCAGGGCTGAAGCTTTCTTT
once	TRBV6-2/TRBV6-3	TRBJ1-2	-	CASRSGIRYGYTF	TGTGCCAGCAGGAGTGGGATACGCTATGGCTACACCTTC